This T cell receptor beta chain derives from a study of T-cell reconstitution after alpha-beta-depleted transplantation in children. Unique molecular identifiers were built into the TCRbeta library. Each CDR3 protein is one row after TCRdb ran MiXCR on the PCR reads. Counted here are 83,000 or so distinct CDR3 sequences, 7% to 10% occurring once; the ten biggest clones make up roughly 7%. Trimming took off 0 bases at V and 7 bases at J, with 18 bases between the two ends. This CDR3 is built from 16 residues. Germline V CDR1 and CDR2: PRHDT, FYEKMQ (reference sequence). The V and J genes are TRBV13 and TRBJ1-1; possible D gene TRBD1, 6 bases. This specimen consisted of PBMCs from the stem cell graft donor, obtained from the stem cell graft. This TCR was recovered from a human donor who donated a stem cell graft to a child with congenital amegakaryocytic thrombocytopenia. The CDR3 sequence: CASSLGVKQGSGEAFF. CDR3 in DNA: TGTGCCAGCAGCTTAGGAGTTAAACAGGGAAGCGGTGAAGCTTTCTTT.